These 27 T cell receptor beta chains originate from one sample sequenced in a study of Graves' ophthalmopathy and Graves' hyperthyroidism. Amplified material comprised TCR beta CDR3 regions derived from RNA transcripts. HTBI primers primed a first-round RT-PCR, and a second-round multiplex PCR followed. Each CDR3 protein gets one entry after TCRdb re-called the multiplex PCR reads with MiXCR. The sample holds 240,000 or so distinct CDR3 sequences, less than 55% seen once. The specimen was peripheral blood. All receptors come from an adult man with Graves' ophthalmopathy.

This clonotype occurred a few times. This chain joins TRBV7-8 and TRBJ1-1; 8 nucleotides match TRBD1. The junction had 6 bases not matched to a gene; V was cut back by 5 bases and J by 4 bases. There are 14 residues in the CDR3. In germline, CDR1 is SGHVS, CDR2 FQNEAQ. The CDR3 sequence: CASSLDRASTEAFF. CDR3 DNA sequence: TGTGCCAGCAGCCTGGACAGGGCGAGCACTGAAGCTTTCTTT. Based on the CDR3 plus reference TRBV7-8 and TRBJ1-1, the full variable domain is GAGVSQSPRYKVAKRGQDVALRCDPISGHVSLFWYQQALGQGPEFLTYFQNEAQLDKSGLPSDRFFAERPEGSVSTLKIQRTQQEDSAVYLCASSLDRASTEAFFGQGTRLTVV.

The V call is TRBV7-2, the J call TRBJ1-5, with TRBD1 matching 8 bases. Trimming took 4 bases from V and 6 from J; bases not matched to a gene: 8. The germline V gene has CDR1 SGHTA and CDR2 FQGNSA. The CDR3 totals 15 residues. Here the CDR3 DNA reads TGTGCCAGCAGCTCACACGGGACAGGAGGTCAGCCCCAGCATTTT. Translating gives CASSSHGTGGQPQHF.

This clonotype has a single count. This may be a read error, as it is one base from a much larger clone. V is TRBV24-1 and J is TRBJ2-5; 7 bases are shared with TRBD1. Germline assignment: CDR1 KGHDR and CDR2 SFDVKD. There are 14 residues in the CDR3. With 5 bases clipped from V and 7 bases from J, the junction kept 9 bases outside the gene matches. DNA for the CDR3: TGTGCCACCAGTGGCCGGCCCTCAGGGGGGACCCAGTACTTC. Protein product: CATSGRPSGGTQYF.

This clonotype was detected many times. The genes are TRBV19 and TRBJ2-6; 11 positions agree with TRBD1. J lost 0 bases, V lost 5 bases, and 6 bases had no gene match. Per the germline V gene, CDR1 is LNHDA and CDR2 is SQIVND (reference sequence). The CDR3 loop spans 18 amino acids. The CDR3 region is CASSPRTGGFSGANVLTF. In DNA form, the CDR3 reads TGTGCCAGTAGTCCACGGACAGGGGGCTTCTCTGGGGCCAACGTCCTGACTTTC.

The table lists this clonotype with a few counts. The chain uses TRBV29-1 and TRBJ2-5, with TRBD1 matching 8 bases. The V gene end was trimmed by 6 bases and the J gene end by 8 bases; junction bases not matched to a gene: 2. The CDR3 is 10 residues long. The V gene's germline CDR1 is SQVTM and CDR2 ANQGSEA. DNA for the CDR3: TGCAGCGTCTCAGGGGGCACCCAGTACTTC. Amino acids: CSVSGGTQYF.

This clonotype has a handful of counts. The rearrangement links TRBV11-3 to TRBJ2-2, with 7 bases aligning to TRBD1. J lost 0 bases, V lost 2 bases, and 6 bases had no gene match. Germline V CDR1 and CDR2: SGHNT, YENEEA. This CDR3 is 17 amino acids long. CDR3 coding DNA: TGTGCCAGCAGCTTAAGGGGGCTAGCTGCGAACACCGGGGAGCTGTTTTTT. Translation: CASSLRGLAANTGELFF.

This clonotype was seen more than once but under ten times. The chain uses TRBV5-8 and TRBJ2-7; 7 bases are shared with TRBD1. Germline assignment: CDR1 SGHTS and CDR2 YDEGEE. The ends lost 4 bases at V and 5 bases at J; junction bases unmatched: 9. The CDR3 length is 14 residues. CDR3 in amino acids: CASSLRQGPNEQYF. The CDR3 DNA follows: TGTGCCAGCAGCCTGAGACAGGGTCCCAACGAGCAGTACTTC.

The sample holds one count of this clonotype. This chain connects TRBV9 to TRBJ2-2, with D unclear. The CDR3 loop spans 12 amino acids. The V gene's germline CDR1 is SGDLS and CDR2 YYNGEE. V dropped 2 bases and J dropped 7 bases, with 6 bases sitting between them. The CDR3 spells CASSVGDGELFF. The DNA of the CDR3 is TGTGCCAGCAGCGTTGGGGACGGGGAGCTGTTTTTT.

The rearrangement uses TRBV12-3 or TRBV12-4 and TRBJ1-3; D is unclear. The CDR3 length is 15 residues. V dropped 5 bases and J dropped 1 base, with 12 bases sitting between them. CDR3 in amino acids: CASSIRGGSGNTIYF. In DNA form, the CDR3 reads TGTGCCAGCAGTATTCGGGGAGGGTCTGGAAACACCATATATTTT.

This clonotype was observed a few times. The chain recombines TRBV11-2 with TRBJ2-2; D unresolved. Deletions cut 1 base from V and 0 bases from J, with 9 bases between. This CDR3 region has 16 residues. The V gene's germline CDR1 is SGHAT and CDR2 FQNNGV. The CDR3 coding sequence is TGTGCCAGCAGCTTAGTTTTGGGATCGAACACCGGGGAGCTGTTTTTT. Translating gives CASSLVLGSNTGELFF.

With regard to this clonotype: Germline is not matched at one junction end, which may reflect a read error. This chain uses TRBV7-9 with TRBJ2-7, with 9 bases matching TRBD1. The germline gives CDR1 SEHNR, CDR2 FQNEAQ (reference sequence). The CDR3 is 13 amino acids. CDR3 amino acids: CASSLTGGAEQYF. The CDR3 DNA reads as TGCGCCAGCAGCTTGACAGGGGGGGCCGAGCAGTACTTC.

The chain joins TRBV6-5 to TRBJ2-7; a possible D gene is TRBD2 (6 bases). This CDR3 contains 13 residues. V was cut by 6 bases and J by 3 bases, with 12 bases left in between. Germline CDR1 and CDR2: MNHEY and SVGAGI. The chain's CDR3 is CASSQRGDYEQYF. For the CDR3, the DNA is TGTGCCAGCAGCCAGCGCGGGGACTACGAGCAGTACTTC.

This clonotype was recorded once. The gene calls are TRBV5-1 and TRBJ2-2, with 8 bases fitting TRBD1. V was clipped by 4 bases and J by 0 bases; unmatched bases: 5. The germline V gene has CDR1 SGHRS and CDR2 YFSETQ. This CDR3 has 16 amino acids. This CDR3 reads CASSPLQGANTGELFF. The DNA of the CDR3 is TGCGCCAGCAGCCCATTACAGGGGGCGAACACCGGGGAGCTGTTTTTT. Supplemented by reference TRBV5-1 and TRBJ2-2, the full variable domain reads KAGVTQTPRYLIKTRGQQVTLSCSPISGHRSVSWYQQTPGQGLQFLFEYFSETQRNKGNFPGRFSGRQFSNSRSEMNVSTLELGDSALYLCASSPLQGANTGELFFGEGSRLTVL.

Note on this clonotype: The junction does not match germline at one end; this may be a read error. The rearrangement links TRBV5-1 to TRBJ1-5; D unresolved. In germline, CDR1 is SGHRS, CDR2 YFSETQ. The CDR3 is 13 residues long. The CDR3, as DNA: TGTGCCAGCAGCTTTAAGGGAAATCAGCCCCAGCATTTT. Translated: CASSFKGNQPQHF.

This clonotype has more than one count but fewer than ten. J is TRBJ2-5 and V is TRBV15; no definite D call. V was clipped by 1 base and J by 2 bases, with 14 bases between them. Germline V lookup: CDR1 LNHNV, CDR2 YYDKDF (reference sequence). The CDR3 totals 16 residues. CDR3 protein: CATSRGATPPQETQYF. The CDR3 nucleotides read TGTGCCACCAGCAGAGGGGCTACTCCGCCACAAGAGACCCAGTACTTC.

The genes are TRBV7-3 and TRBJ1-1, with a weak D call TRBD1 (5 bases). Trimming removed 5 bases at V and 5 bases at J, with 27 bases between. This CDR3 spans 18 amino acids. CDR1 is SGHTA, CDR2 FQGTGA, per germline. CDR3 loop: CASSPGLDLGARNTEAFF. The CDR3 DNA is TGTGCCAGCAGCCCAGGACTCGACTTAGGGGCGAGGAATACTGAAGCTTTCTTT.

This clonotype has just a few counts. The genes are TRBV20-1 and TRBJ1-5; 9 bases line up with TRBD1. CDR3 length equals 13 residues. Losses at the gene ends were 6 bases for V and 4 bases for J; bases not matched to a gene: 4. CDR1 is DFQATT and CDR2 is SNEGSKA in the germline V gene (reference sequence). CDR3 loop: CSAIDRGNQPQHF. In DNA, the CDR3 is TGCAGTGCAATTGACAGGGGGAATCAGCCCCAGCATTTT.

On this clonotype: The missing conserved phenylalanine or tryptophan at the end of this CDR3 makes a read error likely. The V call is TRBV19, the J call TRBJ2-2, with a tentative D call TRBD2 (6 bases). The germline V gene has CDR1 LNHDA and CDR2 SQIVND (reference sequence). The CDR3 loop spans 14 amino acids. V lost 9 bases to trimming and J lost 5 bases, with 16 bases between them. The CDR3 here is CASGSGRGTGELFL. CDR3 nucleotides: TGTGCCAGCGGTAGCGGTCGTGGGACCGGGGAGCTGTTTTTA.

This chain uses TRBV10-3 with TRBJ2-7; 9 nucleotides line up with TRBD1. The CDR3 contains 13 residues. Germline-derived CDR1 and CDR2 are ENHRY and SYGVKD. J was trimmed by 6 bases and V by 6 bases; bases with no gene match: 6. The CDR3 coding sequence is TGTGCCATCAGCGCCGGGACAGGGCTCGAGCAGTACTTC. It specifies CAISAGTGLEQYF.

The DNA of the CDR3 is TGTGCCAGCAGCGCATCCGGGACAAGCTTTTTTGACTACACCTTC. It translates to CASSASGTSFFDYTF. This sequence joins TRBV9 and TRBJ1-2; D might be TRBD1 (6 bases). V lost 3 bases and J 10 bases, leaving 22 bases between the germline ends. The CDR3 is made up of 15 amino acids. CDR1 and CDR2 (germline): SGDLS, YYNGEE.

The chain joins TRBV7-2 to TRBJ2-3; TRBD2 agrees at 12 bases. The CDR3 loop spans 16 amino acids. The germline gives CDR1 SGHTA, CDR2 FQGNSA. The ends lost 5 bases at V and 0 bases at J; junction bases unmatched: 3. CDR3 in DNA: TGTGCCAGCAGCCCCGGACTAGCGGGAAGCACAGATACGCAGTATTTT. Translation gives CASSPGLAGSTDTQYF.

This rearrangement joins TRBV12-3 or TRBV12-4 to TRBJ1-4; no firm D call. CDR3 length equals 14 residues. V lost 6 bases, J lost 5 bases, and 13 bases lay in between. CDR3 coding DNA: TGTGCCAGCAGCTTCGAAGGTTTCAATGAAAAACTGTTTTTT. It specifies CASSFEGFNEKLFF.

In this sample, this clonotype turned up a few times. The chain combines TRBV19 with TRBJ1-5, with TRBD1 as a possible D gene (5 bases). The CDR3 loop spans 14 amino acids. The V end was cut by 4 bases, the J end by 1 base, with 8 bases between. CDR1 is LNHDA, CDR2 SQIVND, per germline (reference sequence). In DNA form, the CDR3 reads TGTGCCAGTAGTACCCGACAGAGCAATCAGCCCCAGCATTTT. Translation: CASSTRQSNQPQHF.

This clonotype occurred many times. The chain has TRBV29-1 and TRBJ2-6; TRBD1 matches at 10 bases. Germline lookup yields CDR1 SQVTM and CDR2 ANQGSEA. The junction had 3 bases not matched to a gene; V was cut back by 7 bases and J by 0 bases. The CDR3 extends over 15 amino acids. The CDR3 nucleotides read TGCAGCGGAGGGACAGGGGTCTCTGGGGCCAACGTCCTGACTTTC. Translated, it gives CSGGTGVSGANVLTF.

The chain has TRBV5-8 and TRBJ2-2, with D perhaps matching TRBD1 or TRBD2 (5 bases each). V was clipped by 4 bases and J by 6 bases, with 10 bases between them. The CDR3 length is 13 residues. Germline assignment: CDR1 SGHTS and CDR2 YDEGEE. CDR3 bases: TGTGCCAGCAGCGGGACCGTTGCCGGGGAGCTGTTTTTT. This gives the protein CASSGTVAGELFF.

The V call is TRBV14, the J call TRBJ1-3; D gene uncertain. This CDR3 has 16 amino acids. V was trimmed by 2 bases and J by 0 bases, leaving 11 bases between them. Germline-derived CDR1 and CDR2 are SGHDN and FVKESK. The CDR3 loop is CASSQPGRLSGNTIYF. The CDR3 nucleotides read TGTGCCAGCAGCCAACCGGGGAGGCTCTCTGGAAACACCATATATTTT.

J is TRBJ2-7 and V is TRBV10-3, with TRBD2 matching over 9 bases. The CDR3 is 15 residues long. Looked up from germline, CDR1 is ENHRY and CDR2 is SYGVKD. Losses at the gene ends were 10 bases for V and 1 base for J; bases not matched to a gene: 11. The CDR3 reads CASSPSAGGSYEQYF. The CDR3 nucleotides are TGTGCCAGCTCACCTTCAGCGGGAGGTTCCTACGAGCAGTACTTC.